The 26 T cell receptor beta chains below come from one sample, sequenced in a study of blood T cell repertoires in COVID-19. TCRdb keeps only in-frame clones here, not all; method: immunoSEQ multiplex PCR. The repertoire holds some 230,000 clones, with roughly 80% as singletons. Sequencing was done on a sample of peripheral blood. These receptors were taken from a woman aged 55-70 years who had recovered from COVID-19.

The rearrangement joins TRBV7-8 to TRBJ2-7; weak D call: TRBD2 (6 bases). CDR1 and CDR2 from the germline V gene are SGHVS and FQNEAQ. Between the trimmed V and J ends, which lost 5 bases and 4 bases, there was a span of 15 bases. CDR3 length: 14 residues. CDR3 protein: CASSLGRAGYEQYF. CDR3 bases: TGTGCCAGCAGCCTCGGCAGGGCGGGATACGAGCAGTACTTC.

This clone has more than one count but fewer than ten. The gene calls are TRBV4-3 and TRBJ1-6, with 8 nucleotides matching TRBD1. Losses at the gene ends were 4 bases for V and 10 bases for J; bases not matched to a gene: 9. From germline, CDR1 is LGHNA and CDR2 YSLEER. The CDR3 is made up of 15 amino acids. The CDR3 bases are TGCGCCAGCAGCCTTTCGGACAGGGTAAACTCACCCCTCCACTTT. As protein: CASSLSDRVNSPLHF.

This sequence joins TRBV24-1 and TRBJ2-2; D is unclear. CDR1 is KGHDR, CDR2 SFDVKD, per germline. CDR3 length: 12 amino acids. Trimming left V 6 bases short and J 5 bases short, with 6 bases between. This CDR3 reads CATSTVTGELFF. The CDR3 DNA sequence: TGTGCCACCAGTACTGTGACCGGGGAGCTGTTTTTT.

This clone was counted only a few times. The CDR3 DNA reads TGTGCCAGTAGTATAGCTAGCCAGTACGAGCAGTACTTC. Protein: CASSIASQYEQYF. The chain recombines TRBV19 with TRBJ2-7, with D possibly TRBD2 on 5 matching bases. With 1 base removed from V and 4 bases from J, the gap between germline ends came to 8 bases. The CDR3 has 13 amino acids. Germline CDR1 and CDR2: LNHDA and SQIVND (reference sequence).

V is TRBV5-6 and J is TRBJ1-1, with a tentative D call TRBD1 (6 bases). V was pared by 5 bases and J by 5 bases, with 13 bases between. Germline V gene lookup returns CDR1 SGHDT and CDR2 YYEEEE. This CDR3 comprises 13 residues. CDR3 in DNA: TGTGCCAGCAGGTCAGGGGTGGTAACTGAAGCTTTCTTT. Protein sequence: CASRSGVVTEAFF.

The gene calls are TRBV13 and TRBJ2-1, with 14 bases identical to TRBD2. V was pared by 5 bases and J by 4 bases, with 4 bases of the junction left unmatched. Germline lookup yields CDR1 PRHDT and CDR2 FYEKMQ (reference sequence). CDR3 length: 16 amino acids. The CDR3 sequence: CASSAGLAGGYNEQFF. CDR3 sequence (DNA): TGTGCCAGCAGCGCCGGACTAGCGGGGGGTTACAATGAGCAGTTCTTC.

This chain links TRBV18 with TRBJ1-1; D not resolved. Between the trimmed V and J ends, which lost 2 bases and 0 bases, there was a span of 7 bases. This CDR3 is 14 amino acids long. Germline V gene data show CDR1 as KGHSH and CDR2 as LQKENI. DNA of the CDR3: TGTGCCAGCTCACCAGGGGAGGTGAACACTGAAGCTTTCTTT. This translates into CASSPGEVNTEAFF.

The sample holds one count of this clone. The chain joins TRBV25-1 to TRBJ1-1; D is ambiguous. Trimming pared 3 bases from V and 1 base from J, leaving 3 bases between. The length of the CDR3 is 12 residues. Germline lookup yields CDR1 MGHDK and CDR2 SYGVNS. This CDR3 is CASSDRNTEAFF. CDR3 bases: TGTGCCAGCAGTGACAGGAACACTGAAGCTTTCTTT.

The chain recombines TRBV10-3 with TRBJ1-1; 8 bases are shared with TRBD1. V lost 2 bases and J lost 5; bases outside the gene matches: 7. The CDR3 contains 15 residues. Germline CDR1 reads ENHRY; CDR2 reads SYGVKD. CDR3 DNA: TGTGCCATCAGTGAGAACCCAGGGGGCGAAACTGAAGCTTTCTTT. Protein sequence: CAISENPGGETEAFF.

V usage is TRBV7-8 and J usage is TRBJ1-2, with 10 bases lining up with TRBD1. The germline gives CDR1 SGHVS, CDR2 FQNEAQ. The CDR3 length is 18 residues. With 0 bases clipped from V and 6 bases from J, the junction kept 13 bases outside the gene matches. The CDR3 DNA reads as TGTGCCAGCAGCTTAGCAGTCGGGACAGGGGCCGGGAAGGATGGCTACACCTTC. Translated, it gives CASSLAVGTGAGKDGYTF.

For the CDR3, the DNA is TGTGCCAGCAGTTACTCACGGACAGGGGGAACCTACAATGAGCAGTTCTTC. This sequence encodes CASSYSRTGGTYNEQFF. The chain carries TRBV6-2 or TRBV6-3 and TRBJ2-1; 10 bases are a match to TRBD1. After removal of 0 bases from V and 2 bases from J, the junction contained 4 bases not matched to a gene. There are 17 residues in the CDR3. Germline-derived CDR1 and CDR2 are MNHEY and SVGEGT.

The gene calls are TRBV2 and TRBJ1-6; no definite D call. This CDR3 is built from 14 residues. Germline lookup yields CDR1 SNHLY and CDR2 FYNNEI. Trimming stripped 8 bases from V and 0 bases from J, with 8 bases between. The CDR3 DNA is TGTGCCAGCCTCAATAGCTCCTATAATTCACCCCTCCACTTT. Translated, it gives CASLNSSYNSPLHF.

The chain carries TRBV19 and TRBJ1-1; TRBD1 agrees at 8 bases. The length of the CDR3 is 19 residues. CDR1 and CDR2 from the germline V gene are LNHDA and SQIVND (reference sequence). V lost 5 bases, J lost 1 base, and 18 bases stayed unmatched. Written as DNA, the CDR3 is TGTGCCAGTAGTGGATTGTGGGCAGGGGGCCGCGGAGCGAACACTGAAGCTTTCTTT. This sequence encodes CASSGLWAGGRGANTEAFF.

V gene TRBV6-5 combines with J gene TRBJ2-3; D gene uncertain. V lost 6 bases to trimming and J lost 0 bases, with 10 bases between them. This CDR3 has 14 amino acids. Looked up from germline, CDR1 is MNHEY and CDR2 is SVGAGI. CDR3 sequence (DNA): TGTGCCAGCAGCCTACTATCTAGCACAGATACGCAGTATTTT. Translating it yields CASSLLSSTDTQYF.

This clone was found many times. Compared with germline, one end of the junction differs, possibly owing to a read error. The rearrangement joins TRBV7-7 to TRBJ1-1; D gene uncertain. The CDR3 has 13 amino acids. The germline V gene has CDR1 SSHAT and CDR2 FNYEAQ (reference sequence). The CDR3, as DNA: TGTGCTAGCAGCTTAGTACTGTGGTCTCGGGCTTTCTTT. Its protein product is CASSLVLWSRAFF.

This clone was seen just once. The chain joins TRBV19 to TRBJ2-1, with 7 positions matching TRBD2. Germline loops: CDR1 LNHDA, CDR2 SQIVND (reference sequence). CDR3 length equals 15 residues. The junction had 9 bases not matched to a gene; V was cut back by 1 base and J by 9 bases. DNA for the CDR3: TGTGCCAGTAGTATAGTGGCTAGCGGTTACGGTGAGCAGTTCTTC. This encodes CASSIVASGYGEQFF.

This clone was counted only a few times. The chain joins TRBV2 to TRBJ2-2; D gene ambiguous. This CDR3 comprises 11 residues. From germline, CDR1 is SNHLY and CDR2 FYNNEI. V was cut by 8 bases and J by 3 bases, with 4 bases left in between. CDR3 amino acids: CASLYTGELFF. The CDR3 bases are TGTGCCAGCCTATACACCGGGGAGCTGTTTTTT.

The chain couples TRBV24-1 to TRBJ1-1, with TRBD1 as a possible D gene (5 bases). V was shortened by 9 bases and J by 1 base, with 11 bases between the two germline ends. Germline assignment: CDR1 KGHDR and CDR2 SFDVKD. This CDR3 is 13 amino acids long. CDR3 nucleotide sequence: TGTGCCACCCAGGCGCAGGGGAACACTGAAGCTTTCTTT. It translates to CATQAQGNTEAFF.

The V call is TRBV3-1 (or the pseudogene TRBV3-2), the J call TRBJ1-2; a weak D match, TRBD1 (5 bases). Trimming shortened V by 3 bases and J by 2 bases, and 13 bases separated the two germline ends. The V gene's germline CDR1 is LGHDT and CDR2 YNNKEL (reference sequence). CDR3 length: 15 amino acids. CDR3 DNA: TGTGCCAGCAGCCACCGCGACAGATTAAACTATGGCTACACCTTC. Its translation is CASSHRDRLNYGYTF.

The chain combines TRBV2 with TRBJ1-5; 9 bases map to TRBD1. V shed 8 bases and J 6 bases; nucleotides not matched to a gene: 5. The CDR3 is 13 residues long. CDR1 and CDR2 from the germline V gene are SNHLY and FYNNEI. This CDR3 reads CASGQDRGQPQHF. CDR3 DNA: TGTGCCAGCGGGCAGGACAGGGGTCAGCCCCAGCATTTT.

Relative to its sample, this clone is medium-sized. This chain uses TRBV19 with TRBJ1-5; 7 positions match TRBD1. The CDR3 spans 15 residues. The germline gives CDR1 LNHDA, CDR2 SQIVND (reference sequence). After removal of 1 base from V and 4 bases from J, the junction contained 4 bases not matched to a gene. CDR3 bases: TGTGCCAGTAGTATAGCTCAACAGGGGAATCAGCCCCAGCATTTT. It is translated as CASSIAQQGNQPQHF.

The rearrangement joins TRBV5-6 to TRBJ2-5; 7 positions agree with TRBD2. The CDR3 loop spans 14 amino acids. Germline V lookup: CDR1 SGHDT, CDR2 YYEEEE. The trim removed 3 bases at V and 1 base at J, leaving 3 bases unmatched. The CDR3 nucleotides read TGTGCCAGCAGCTGGGGGGGATTCCAAGAGACCCAGTACTTC. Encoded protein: CASSWGGFQETQYF. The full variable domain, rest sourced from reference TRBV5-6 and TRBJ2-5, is DAGVTQSPTHLIKTRGQQVTLRCSPKSGHDTVSWYQQALGQGPQFIFQYYEEEERQRGNFPDRFSGHQFPNYSSELNVNALLLGDSALYLCASSWGGFQETQYFGPGTRLLVL.

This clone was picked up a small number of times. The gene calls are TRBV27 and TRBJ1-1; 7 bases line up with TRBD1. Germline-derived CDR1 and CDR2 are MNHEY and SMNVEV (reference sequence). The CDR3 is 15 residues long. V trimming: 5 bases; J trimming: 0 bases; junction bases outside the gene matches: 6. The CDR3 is CASSPRTGLNTEAFF. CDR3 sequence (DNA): TGTGCCAGCAGTCCCCGGACAGGCTTGAACACTGAAGCTTTCTTT.

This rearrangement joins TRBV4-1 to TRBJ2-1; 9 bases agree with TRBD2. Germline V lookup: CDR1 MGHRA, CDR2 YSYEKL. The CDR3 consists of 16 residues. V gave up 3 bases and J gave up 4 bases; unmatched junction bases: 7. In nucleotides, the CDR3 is TGCGCCAGCAGCCAGGCAACTAGCGGGTTTTACAATGAGCAGTTCTTC. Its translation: CASSQATSGFYNEQFF.

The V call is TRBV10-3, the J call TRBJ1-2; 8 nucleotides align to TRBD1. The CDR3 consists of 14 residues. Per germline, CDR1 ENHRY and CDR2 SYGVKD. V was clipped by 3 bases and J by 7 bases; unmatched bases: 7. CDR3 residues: CAISEDRGTSGYTF. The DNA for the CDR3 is TGTGCCATCAGTGAAGACAGGGGAACTTCTGGCTACACCTTC.

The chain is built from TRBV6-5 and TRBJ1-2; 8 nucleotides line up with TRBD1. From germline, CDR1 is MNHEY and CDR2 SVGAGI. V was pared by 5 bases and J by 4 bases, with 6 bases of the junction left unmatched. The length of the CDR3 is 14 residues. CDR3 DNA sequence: TGTGCCAGCAGTCGGACAGGGACCGGCTATGGCTACACCTTC. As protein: CASSRTGTGYGYTF.